The source of this TCR beta chain is a study of shared clonotypes between healthy human individuals (dated by TCRdb to the early 2020s). Concerning the study at large: The cohort comprised two women and a few men aged 18 to 49 years. To estimate repertoire size and how much clonotype sharing occurs between individuals, the study deeply sequenced the blood TCR repertoires of about 5 healthy adults. To increase sequencing depth and limit assay-specific biases, different laboratories used diverse techniques to prepare libraries and sequence TCR repertoires. Each donor's leukapheresis produced roughly between about 0.9 and 9.5 billion PBMCs. The research as a whole found: Because the study included a small number of donors, the genetic and exposure-history diversity represented was limited. Sampling was limited to blood, and TCR repertoires in tissue likely differ from TCR repertoires in blood. Pairwise subsampling led to the expectation that sequencing depth would affect the degree of clonotype sharing among donors.

The donors were healthy, HIV-negative adults who had no recently reported acute infections or vaccinations. All donors were Caucasian adults living in Nashville, Tennessee, USA. For unsorted samples, some 90 million PBMCs were counted, and genomic DNA was extracted using the QIAamp DNA Blood Mini kit. Blood was obtained by leukapheresis, after which PBMCs were separated by Ficoll-Histopaque density gradient centrifugation and cryopreserved in liquid nitrogen vapor phase. As concerns this clone: The target of this receptor is not known. Base qualities are missing; no much larger clone stands one base away.

TCR CDR3 regions were amplified from genomic DNA by multiplex PCR using the deep immunoSEQ assay. Extracted genomic DNA from each cell subset was spread evenly across all wells of several immunoSEQ 96-well plates, with each plate serving as a replicate. Each replicate PCR for unsorted PBMC received around 330 ng genomic DNA, equal to tens of thousands of T cell genomes. Genomic DNA from unsorted PBMC was sequenced over ten immunoSEQ deep assay plates. Purified libraries were measured with a Qubit 3.0 fluorometer, size-checked on a Bioanalyzer 2100, and measured again with the KAPA Library Quantification kit. A separate single-read 150-cycle Illumina NextSeq 550 flow cell was used to sequence each immunoSEQ 96-well plate. In the paper's pipeline: Because only junctional sequences without quality scores were contained in the immunoSEQ output, filtering matching that applied to full-length reads could not be performed. To assign V/J genes and CDR3, sequences were annotated against IMGT germline references using PyIR, a Python wrapper for IgBLAST v1.9. Reads were filtered out if the reads had weak V/J assignments (E-value above 1e-6), no CDR3, stop codons, out-of-frame junctions, or ambiguous translated residues. A V3J clonotype was defined by an identical inferred V gene, J gene, and CDR3 amino acid sequence. To compute the percentage overlap between repertoires, the number of shared unique clonotypes was divided by the size of the smaller repertoire. RTK rarefaction, the Chao1 estimator, and Recon v2.1 estimates of unobserved clonotypes were used to assess repertoire richness. TCRdb carries this immuneACCESS record with in-frame sequences only. Its versions omit some clonotypes, under half of them owing to an unresolved V gene in the studies checked, with the rest unexplained. Clone size and V and J calls were adopted from that table, with D and trimming inferred from the DNA. The sample data list approximately 500,000 clones, and 79% of these were observed just once. Clones ranked in the top ten supply over 10% of the sample.

This TCR came from a woman between 40 and 50 years old in good health. Some clones in this sample may be carry-over from other donors' samples. The sample was PBMCs.

The DNA is as follows: TGTGCCAGCAGTGAAATCGGGGCAGGGGGAGCTTTCTTT. This yields the protein CASSEIGAGGAFF. This chain is built from TRBV25-1 and TRBJ1-1, and 7 junction bases match TRBD1. The CDR3 contains 13 residues, cysteine and phenylalanine counted. Left in the record is the CDR3 DNA by itself, 39 bases read in frame from the first base. Based on the germline V gene, the CDR1 and CDR2 sequences are MGHDK and SYGVNS. The V end gives up 2 bases and the J end 10 bases, leaving 7 bases in the junction not matched to a gene.